This TCR beta chain was found in a study of metastatic and nonmetastatic thyroid tumors. The CDR3 extends over 15 amino acids. Germline loops: CDR1 DFQATT, CDR2 SNEGSKA (reference sequence). Trimming took 1 base from V and 7 from J, leaving 20 bases between them. This clone occurred a few times. Authors' processing steps: A classifier of distant metastasis in papillary thyroid cancer was built from CDR3 differences (across clinicopathological groups). MiXCR was used by TCRdb to re-call the PCR reads. The V and J calls and clone size come from TCRdb's table, not from the authors' own analysis. Of about 27,000 clones listed, 13% were seen once; the top ten hold approximately 4.9%. All patients were treatment-naive before thyroid surgery.

This clonotype was obtained from a female donor with papillary thyroid cancer or a benign thyroid nodule (not recorded which). Some clones in this sample may be carry-over from other donors' samples. Sequenced input: blood. The chain couples TRBV20-1 to TRBJ2-7, with D possibly being TRBD2 (6 bases). The DNA for the CDR3 is TGCAGTGCTAGAGGGGGGGTTGGGGACTCTGGTGAGCAGTACTTC. This codes for CSARGGVGDSGEQYF.